What follows are 21 T cell receptor beta chains derived from one specimen sequenced in a study of Ad26.COV2.S vaccination and SARS-CoV-2 variants. Data came from immunoSEQ multiplex PCR; TCRdb stores just in-frame clones and leaves some out. This table holds about 350,000 clones, just over 90% found once. The specimen was peripheral blood, collected after recovery from COVID-19. All receptors derive from a human donor who had recovered from COVID-19.

J is TRBJ1-1 and V is TRBV9; D is perhaps TRBD1 (6 bases). The germline CDR1 and CDR2 sequences are SGDLS and YYNGEE. V lost 4 bases and J 6 bases, leaving 16 bases between the germline ends. The CDR3 covers 14 residues. The CDR3 spells CASSTQGPPAEAFF. The DNA for the CDR3 is TGTGCCAGCAGCACACAGGGACCCCCGGCTGAAGCTTTCTTT.

This chain connects TRBV3-1 (or the pseudogene TRBV3-2) to TRBJ1-1; D remains ambiguous. CDR1 LGHDT and CDR2 YNNKEL come from the germline V gene (reference sequence). The CDR3 extends over 14 amino acids. Deletions cut 3 bases from V and 3 bases from J, with 11 bases between. CDR3: CASSHQGWDTEAFF. For the CDR3, the DNA is TGTGCCAGCAGCCATCAAGGGTGGGACACTGAAGCTTTCTTT.

The count of this clone is one. The genes are TRBV7-8 and TRBJ1-3; D unresolved. This CDR3 is 16 amino acids long. Trimming pared 1 base from V and 0 bases from J, leaving 10 bases between. Per the germline V gene, CDR1 is SGHVS and CDR2 is FQNEAQ. CDR3 region: CASSLGEHRSGNTIYF. The CDR3 DNA sequence: TGTGCCAGCAGCTTAGGAGAGCACCGCTCTGGAAACACCATATATTTT.

The chain links TRBV10-1 to TRBJ2-3; D ambiguous. The CDR3 covers 14 residues. From germline, CDR1 is WNHNN and CDR2 SYGVQD (reference sequence). The V end lost 10 bases, the J end lost 1 base, and 15 bases lay between the germline ends. The chain's CDR3 is CATSGRPRTDTQYF. CDR3 DNA sequence: TGCGCCACCTCCGGGCGGCCCCGCACAGATACGCAGTATTTT.

In nucleotides, the CDR3 is TGTGCCAGCAGTAATTACGGGGGTGAAAAACTGTTTTTT. Protein sequence: CASSNYGGEKLFF. The chain employs TRBV6-5 and TRBJ1-4, with D perhaps TRBD1 (5 bases). From germline, CDR1 is MNHEY and CDR2 SVGAGI. This CDR3 comprises 13 residues. The V end was cut by 5 bases, the J end by 7 bases, with 11 bases between.

V gene TRBV18 combines with J gene TRBJ2-1; 10 bases agree with TRBD2. Germline V gene sequence: CDR1 KGHSH, CDR2 LQKENI. The CDR3 extends over 16 amino acids. With 3 bases clipped from V and 0 bases from J, the junction kept 2 bases outside the gene matches. Written as DNA, the CDR3 is TGTGCCAGCTCACCTCAGCGGGGGGGCTCCTACAATGAGCAGTTCTTC. Protein product: CASSPQRGGSYNEQFF. Together with reference TRBV18 and TRBJ2-1, the CDR3 gives the full variable domain: NAGVMQNPRHLVRRRGQEARLRCSPMKGHSHVYWYRQLPEEGLKFMVYLQKENIIDESGMPKERFSAEFPKEGPSILRIQQVVRGDSAAYFCASSPQRGGSYNEQFFGPGTRLTVL.

This sequence joins TRBV5-1 and TRBJ1-1, with D possibly matching TRBD1 (5 bases). Germline CDR1 reads SGHRS; CDR2 reads YFSETQ. The CDR3 loop spans 14 amino acids. Trimming took 4 bases from V and 1 from J, leaving 11 bases between them. CDR3 sequence reads: CASSRRGENTEAFF. The CDR3 DNA is TGCGCCAGCAGCCGCCGGGGGGAGAACACTGAAGCTTTCTTT.

The rearrangement links TRBV9 to TRBJ2-5, with a weak D call TRBD2 (5 bases). Per the germline V gene, CDR1 is SGDLS and CDR2 is YYNGEE. The CDR3 is 13 amino acids. Trimming left V 3 bases short and J 4 bases short, with 10 bases between. CDR3 coding DNA: TGTGCCAGCAGCGGACCCCGGGGAGAGACCCAGTACTTC. Its protein is CASSGPRGETQYF.

This chain connects TRBV27 to TRBJ1-5; D gene uncertain. The V gene's germline CDR1 is MNHEY and CDR2 SMNVEV (reference sequence). This CDR3 spans 16 amino acids. V dropped 1 base and J dropped 3 bases, with 13 bases sitting between them. CDR3: CASSLWTDLTNQPQHF. CDR3 nucleotides: TGTGCCAGCAGTTTATGGACCGACCTTACCAATCAGCCCCAGCATTTT.

The gene calls are TRBV6-6 and TRBJ2-7; weak D call: TRBD2 (5 bases). The V end lost 6 bases, the J end lost 6 bases, and 9 bases lay between the germline ends. This CDR3 contains 11 residues. The V gene's germline CDR1 is MNHNY and CDR2 SVGAGI (reference sequence). The chain's CDR3 is CASSREGEQYF. The CDR3 DNA reads TGTGCCAGCAGCCGAGAGGGCGAGCAGTACTTC.

This clone came up a few times. The gene calls are TRBV10-3 and TRBJ1-2, with a weak D call TRBD1 (6 bases). Deletions cut 2 bases from V and 0 bases from J, with 13 bases between. Germline CDR1 reads ENHRY; CDR2 reads SYGVKD. This CDR3 spans 16 amino acids. The CDR3 bases are TGTGCCATCAGTGAGAATACAGGGTTTACTAACTATGGCTACACCTTC. Its translation: CAISENTGFTNYGYTF.

The chain has TRBV5-1 and TRBJ1-2, with 9 bases fitting TRBD1. The trim removed 0 bases at V and 7 bases at J, leaving 7 bases unmatched. CDR1 is SGHRS, CDR2 YFSETQ, per germline. This CDR3 region has 15 residues. The CDR3 loop reads CASSLVGGQGAGYTF. CDR3 sequence (DNA): TGCGCCAGCAGCTTGGTTGGGGGACAGGGAGCTGGCTACACCTTC. The entire variable domain, with the rest obtained from reference TRBV5-1 and TRBJ1-2, is as follows: KAGVTQTPRYLIKTRGQQVTLSCSPISGHRSVSWYQQTPGQGLQFLFEYFSETQRNKGNFPGRFSGRQFSNSRSEMNVSTLELGDSALYLCASSLVGGQGAGYTFGSGTRLTVV.

This sequence joins TRBV24-1 and TRBJ1-5, with TRBD1 matching over 9 bases. The ends lost 3 bases at V and 3 bases at J; junction bases unmatched: 14. This CDR3 comprises 19 residues. Germline CDR1 KGHDR, CDR2 SFDVKD. CDR3 DNA sequence: TGTGCCACCAGTGATCCACCGGGACAGGGTCGAAGTTTCAATCAGCCCCAGCATTTT. Its translation is CATSDPPGQGRSFNQPQHF.

In regard to this clone: Additional DNA sequences in this sample encode the identical CDR3. CDR3 coding DNA: TGTGCCAGCAGCCAAGGTGGACAGGGAAACACTGAAGCTTTCTTT. Translated, it gives CASSQGGQGNTEAFF. This chain uses TRBV3-1 (or the pseudogene TRBV3-2) with TRBJ1-1; 8 bases line up with TRBD1. Trimming at V came to 1 base and at J to 2 bases, leaving 3 bases not matched to a gene. CDR1 is LGHDT and CDR2 is YNNKEL in the germline V gene (reference sequence). This CDR3 comprises 15 residues.

The chain's CDR3 is CASSIGQGAYTEAFF. CDR3 nucleotides: TGTGCCAGCAGCATCGGACAGGGGGCGTACACTGAAGCTTTCTTT. The chain has TRBV7-6 and TRBJ1-1, with TRBD1 identical over 11 bases. Germline-derived CDR1 and CDR2 are SGHVS and FNYEAQ. V lost 5 bases and J lost 3; bases outside the gene matches: 5. The CDR3 length is 15 residues.

This chain connects TRBV12-3 or TRBV12-4 to TRBJ2-1; the D call may be TRBD1 or TRBD2 (5 bases each). The CDR3 is made up of 13 amino acids. The V end lost 7 bases, the J end lost 4 bases, and 11 bases lay between the germline ends. The CDR3 DNA reads TGTGCCAGCACTTGGGACCTTTACAATGAGCAGTTCTTC. Amino acid sequence: CASTWDLYNEQFF.

V gene TRBV5-4 combines with J gene TRBJ1-2; D may be TRBD1 (5 bases). The CDR3 contains 15 residues. Germline assignment: CDR1 SGHNT and CDR2 YYREEE (reference sequence). V shed 1 base and J shed 4 bases, with 14 bases lying between them. In nucleotides, the CDR3 is TGTGCCAGCAGCTTGCCCCCCGCAGGGACCTATGGCTACACCTTC. Protein product: CASSLPPAGTYGYTF.

V gene TRBV15 combines with J gene TRBJ1-4; D gene ambiguous. Germline V CDR1 and CDR2: LNHNV, YYDKDF (reference sequence). The CDR3 contains 11 residues. The V end was cut by 1 base, the J end by 7 bases, with 1 base between. The CDR3 DNA is TGTGCCACCAGCAGAGGTGAAAAACTGTTTTTT. It specifies CATSRGEKLFF.

The chain recombines TRBV4-1 with TRBJ1-4; 11 bases align to TRBD1. With 0 bases clipped from V and 8 bases from J, the junction kept 5 bases outside the gene matches. CDR1 and CDR2 (germline): MGHRA, YSYEKL. The length of the CDR3 is 16 residues. The CDR3 region is CASSQEGTGGEEKLFF. CDR3 DNA: TGCGCCAGCAGCCAAGAGGGGACAGGGGGAGAGGAAAAACTGTTTTTT.

This chain connects TRBV19 to TRBJ1-2; D remains unclear. V lost 0 bases, J lost 0 bases, and 8 bases lay in between. The CDR3 runs to 15 residues. Looked up from germline, CDR1 is LNHDA and CDR2 is SQIVND (reference sequence). The CDR3 here is CASSIEKGANYGYTF. The CDR3 DNA reads TGTGCCAGTAGTATAGAAAAGGGAGCTAACTATGGCTACACCTTC.

The chain couples TRBV9 to TRBJ2-3; 7 bases fit TRBD2. Trimming cost V 3 bases and J 2 bases; bases outside gene matches: 6. The CDR3 length is 15 residues. Germline CDR1 SGDLS, CDR2 YYNGEE. CDR3: CASSASGAATDTQYF. The CDR3 coding sequence is TGTGCCAGCAGCGCAAGCGGGGCTGCCACAGATACGCAGTATTTT.